This TCR beta chain was profiled in a study of OX40 agonist ivuxolimab in advanced cancers. Study in general: Ivuxolimab doses were 0.01, 0.1, 0.3, 1.5, 3 or 10 mg/kg every 2 weeks. Overall study findings and caveats: Among T cells, CD8+ cells averaged more expanded clones than CD4+ cells.

TCRdb keeps only in-frame clones here, not all; method: immunoSEQ multiplex PCR. Among about 98,000 clones listed, more than 85% were seen once. A word on this clone: Its matching antigen is unknown.

Germline V gene sequence: CDR1 KGHSH, CDR2 LQKENI. This CDR3 region has 13 residues. V shed 1 base and J shed 8 bases, with 9 bases lying between them. The clonotype was recovered from an adult with an advanced solid tumor such as melanoma, head and neck, liver or kidney cancer. The genes are TRBV18 and TRBJ1-5; D gene uncertain. The sequences come from CD4+ or CD8+ T cells sorted from blood, collected in a trial of the OX40 agonist ivuxolimab. CDR3 coding DNA: TGTGCCAGCTCACCACAGCCCCCGGAGCCCCAGCATTTT. This encodes CASSPQPPEPQHF.